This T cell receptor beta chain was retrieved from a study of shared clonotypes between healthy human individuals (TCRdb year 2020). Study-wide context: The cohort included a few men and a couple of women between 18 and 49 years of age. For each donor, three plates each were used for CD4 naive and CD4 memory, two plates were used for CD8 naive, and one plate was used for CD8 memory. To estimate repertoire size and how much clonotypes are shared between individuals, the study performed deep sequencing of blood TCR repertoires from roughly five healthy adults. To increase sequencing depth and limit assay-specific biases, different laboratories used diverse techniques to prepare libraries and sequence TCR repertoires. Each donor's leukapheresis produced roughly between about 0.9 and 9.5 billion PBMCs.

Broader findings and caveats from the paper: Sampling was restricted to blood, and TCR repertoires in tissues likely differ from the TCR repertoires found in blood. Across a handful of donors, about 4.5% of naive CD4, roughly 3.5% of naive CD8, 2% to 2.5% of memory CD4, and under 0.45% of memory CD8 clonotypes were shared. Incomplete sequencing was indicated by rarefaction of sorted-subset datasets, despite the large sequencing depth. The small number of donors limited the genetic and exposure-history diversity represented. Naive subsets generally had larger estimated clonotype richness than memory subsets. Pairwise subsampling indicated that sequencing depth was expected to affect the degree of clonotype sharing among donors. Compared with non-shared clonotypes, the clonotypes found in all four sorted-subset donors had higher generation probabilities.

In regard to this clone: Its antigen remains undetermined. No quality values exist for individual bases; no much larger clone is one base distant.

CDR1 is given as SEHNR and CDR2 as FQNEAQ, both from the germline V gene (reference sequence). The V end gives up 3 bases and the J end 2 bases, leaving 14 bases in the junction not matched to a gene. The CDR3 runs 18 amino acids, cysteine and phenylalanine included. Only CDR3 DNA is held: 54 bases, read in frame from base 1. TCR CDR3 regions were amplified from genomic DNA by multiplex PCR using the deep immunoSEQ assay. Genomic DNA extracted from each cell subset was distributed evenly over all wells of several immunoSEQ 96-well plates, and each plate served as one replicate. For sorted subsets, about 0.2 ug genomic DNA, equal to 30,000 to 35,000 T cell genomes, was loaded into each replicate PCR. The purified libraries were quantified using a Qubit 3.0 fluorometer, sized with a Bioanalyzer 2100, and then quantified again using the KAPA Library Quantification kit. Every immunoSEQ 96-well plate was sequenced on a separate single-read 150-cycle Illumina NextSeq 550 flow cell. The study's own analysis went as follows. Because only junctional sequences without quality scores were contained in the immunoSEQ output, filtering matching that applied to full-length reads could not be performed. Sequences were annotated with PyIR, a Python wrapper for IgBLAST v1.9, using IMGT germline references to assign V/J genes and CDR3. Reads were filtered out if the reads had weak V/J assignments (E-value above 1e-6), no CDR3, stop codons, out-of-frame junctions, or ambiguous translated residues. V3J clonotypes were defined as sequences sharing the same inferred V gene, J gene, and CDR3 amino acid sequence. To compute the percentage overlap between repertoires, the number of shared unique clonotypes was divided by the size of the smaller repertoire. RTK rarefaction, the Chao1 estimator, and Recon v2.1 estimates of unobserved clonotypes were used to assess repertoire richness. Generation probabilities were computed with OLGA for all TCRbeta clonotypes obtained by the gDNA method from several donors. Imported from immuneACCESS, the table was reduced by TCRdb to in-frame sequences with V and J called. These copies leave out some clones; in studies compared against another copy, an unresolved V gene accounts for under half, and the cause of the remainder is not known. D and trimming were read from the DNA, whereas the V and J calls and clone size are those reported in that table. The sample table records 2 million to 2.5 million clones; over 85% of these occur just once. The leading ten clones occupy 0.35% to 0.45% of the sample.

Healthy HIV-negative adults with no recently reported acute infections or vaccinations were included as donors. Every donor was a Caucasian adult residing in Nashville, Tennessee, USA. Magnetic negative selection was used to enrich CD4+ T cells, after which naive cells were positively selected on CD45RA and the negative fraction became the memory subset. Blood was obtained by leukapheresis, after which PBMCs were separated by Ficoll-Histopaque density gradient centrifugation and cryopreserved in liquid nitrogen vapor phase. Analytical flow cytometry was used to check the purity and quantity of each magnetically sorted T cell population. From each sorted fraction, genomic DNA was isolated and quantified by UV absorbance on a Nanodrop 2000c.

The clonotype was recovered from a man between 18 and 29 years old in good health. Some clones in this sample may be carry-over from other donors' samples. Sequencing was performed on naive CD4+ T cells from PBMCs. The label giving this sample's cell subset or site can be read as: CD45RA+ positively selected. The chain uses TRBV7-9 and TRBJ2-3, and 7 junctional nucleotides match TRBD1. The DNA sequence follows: TGTGCCAGCAGCTTCCGAGGTGCCAGGACAGGAGTCACAGATACGCAGTATTTT. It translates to CASSFRGARTGVTDTQYF.